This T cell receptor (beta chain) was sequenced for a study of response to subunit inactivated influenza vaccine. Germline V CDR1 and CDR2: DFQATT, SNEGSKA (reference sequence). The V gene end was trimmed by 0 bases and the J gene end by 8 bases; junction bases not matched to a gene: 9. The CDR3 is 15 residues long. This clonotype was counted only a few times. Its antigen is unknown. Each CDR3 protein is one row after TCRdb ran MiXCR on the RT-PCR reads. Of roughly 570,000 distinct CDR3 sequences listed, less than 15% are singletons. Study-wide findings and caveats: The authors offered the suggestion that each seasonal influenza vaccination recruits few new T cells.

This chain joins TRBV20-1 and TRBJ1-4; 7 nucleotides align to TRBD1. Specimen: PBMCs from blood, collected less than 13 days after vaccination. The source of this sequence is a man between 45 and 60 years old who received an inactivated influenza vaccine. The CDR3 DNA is TGCAGTGCTAGAGATCCTCAGACAGGGCGGGAAAAACTGTTTTTT. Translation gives CSARDPQTGREKLFF.